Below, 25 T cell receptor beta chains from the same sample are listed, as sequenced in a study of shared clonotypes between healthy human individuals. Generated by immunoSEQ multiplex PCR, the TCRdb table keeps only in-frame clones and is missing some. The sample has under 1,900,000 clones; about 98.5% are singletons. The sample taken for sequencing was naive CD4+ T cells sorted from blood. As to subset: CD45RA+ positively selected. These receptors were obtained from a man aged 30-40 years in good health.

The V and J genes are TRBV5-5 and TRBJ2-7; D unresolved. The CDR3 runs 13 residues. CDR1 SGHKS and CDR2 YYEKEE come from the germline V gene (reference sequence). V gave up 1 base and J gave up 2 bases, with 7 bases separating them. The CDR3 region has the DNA TGTGCCAGCAGCTTGCTAGTGCCCTACGAGCAGTACTTC. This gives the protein CASSLLVPYEQYF.

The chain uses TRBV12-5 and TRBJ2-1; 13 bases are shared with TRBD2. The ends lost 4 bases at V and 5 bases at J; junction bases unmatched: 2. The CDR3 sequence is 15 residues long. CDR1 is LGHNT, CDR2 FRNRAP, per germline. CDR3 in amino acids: CASGSGLAGNNEQFF. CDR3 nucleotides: TGTGCTAGTGGTTCGGGACTAGCGGGGAACAATGAGCAGTTCTTC.

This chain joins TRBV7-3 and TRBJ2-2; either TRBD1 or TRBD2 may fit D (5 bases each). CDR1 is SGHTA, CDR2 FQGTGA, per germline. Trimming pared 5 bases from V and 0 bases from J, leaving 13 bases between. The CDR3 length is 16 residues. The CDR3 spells CASSRLGVANTGELFF. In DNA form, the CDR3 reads TGTGCCAGCAGCCGGTTGGGGGTCGCGAACACCGGGGAGCTGTTTTTT.

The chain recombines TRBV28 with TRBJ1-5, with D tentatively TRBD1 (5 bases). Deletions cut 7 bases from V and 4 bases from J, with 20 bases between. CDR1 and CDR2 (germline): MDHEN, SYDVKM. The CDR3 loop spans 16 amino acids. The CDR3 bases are TGTGCCAGCATCAAGCGGTCCAGGGCCTATAATCAGCCCCAGCATTTT. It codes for CASIKRSRAYNQPQHF.

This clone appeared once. The CDR3 loop is CASSYTGTSGYEQFF. CDR3 DNA sequence: TGTGCCAGCAGTTACACCGGGACTAGCGGGTATGAGCAGTTCTTC. V and J are TRBV6-5 and TRBJ2-1, with 12 bases matching TRBD2. This CDR3 comprises 15 residues. V gave up 2 bases and J gave up 8 bases; unmatched junction bases: 4. CDR1 MNHEY and CDR2 SVGAGI come from the germline V gene.

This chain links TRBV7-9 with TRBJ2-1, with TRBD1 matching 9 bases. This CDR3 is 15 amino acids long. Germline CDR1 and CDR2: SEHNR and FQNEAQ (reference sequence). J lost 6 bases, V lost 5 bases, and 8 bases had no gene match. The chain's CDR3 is CASSPRTGASNEQFF. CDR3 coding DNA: TGTGCCAGCAGCCCAAGGACAGGGGCCAGCAATGAGCAGTTCTTC.

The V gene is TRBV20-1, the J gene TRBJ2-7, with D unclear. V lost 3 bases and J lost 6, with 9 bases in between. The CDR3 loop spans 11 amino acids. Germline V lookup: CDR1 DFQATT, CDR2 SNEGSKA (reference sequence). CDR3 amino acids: CSASRSLEQYF. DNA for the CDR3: TGCAGTGCTAGCCGTAGCCTCGAGCAGTACTTC.

The CDR3 region is CASSPQPGLAVSDTQYF. The CDR3 nucleotides are TGTGCCAGCAGCCCACAGCCGGGACTAGCGGTTTCAGATACGCAGTATTTT. The J gene is TRBJ2-3, the V gene TRBV11-2, with 11 nucleotides matching TRBD2. The V segment lost 5 bases and the J segment 4 bases; nucleotides outside the gene matches: 11. CDR3 size: 17 residues. Germline loops: CDR1 SGHAT, CDR2 FQNNGV. The full variable domain, completed using reference TRBV11-2 and TRBJ2-3, is EAGVAQSPRYKIIEKRQSVAFWCNPISGHATLYWYQQILGQGPKLLIQFQNNGVVDDSQLPKDRFSAERLKGVDSTLKIQPAKLEDSAVYLCASSPQPGLAVSDTQYFGPGTRLTVL.

DNA of the CDR3: TGTGCCAGCAGCTTGGGTCTAGCGGGAGGGCCAGGTGCCAAAAACATTCAGTACTTC. Its translation: CASSLGLAGGPGAKNIQYF. The rearrangement links TRBV5-6 to TRBJ2-4; TRBD2 matches 12 bases. The CDR3 extends over 19 amino acids. Per the germline V gene, CDR1 is SGHDT and CDR2 is YYEEEE. J gave up 1 base and V 0 bases, and 8 bases lay outside the gene matches. Drawing the rest from reference TRBV5-6 and TRBJ2-4, the complete variable domain is DAGVTQSPTHLIKTRGQQVTLRCSPKSGHDTVSWYQQALGQGPQFIFQYYEEEERQRGNFPDRFSGHQFPNYSSELNVNALLLGDSALYLCASSLGLAGGPGAKNIQYFGAGTRLSVL.

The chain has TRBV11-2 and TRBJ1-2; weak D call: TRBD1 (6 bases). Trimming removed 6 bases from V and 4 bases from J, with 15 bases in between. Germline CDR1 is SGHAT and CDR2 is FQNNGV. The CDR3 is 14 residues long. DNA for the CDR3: TGTGCCAGCAGATGGGACATCAATGGCTATGGCTACACCTTC. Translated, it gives CASRWDINGYGYTF.

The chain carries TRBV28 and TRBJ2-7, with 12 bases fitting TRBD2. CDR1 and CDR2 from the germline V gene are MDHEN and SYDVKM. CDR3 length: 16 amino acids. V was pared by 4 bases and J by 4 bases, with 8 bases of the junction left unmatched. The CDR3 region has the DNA TGTGCCAGCAGTTGGCCTCGGACTAGCGGGAATTACGAGCAGTACTTC. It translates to CASSWPRTSGNYEQYF.

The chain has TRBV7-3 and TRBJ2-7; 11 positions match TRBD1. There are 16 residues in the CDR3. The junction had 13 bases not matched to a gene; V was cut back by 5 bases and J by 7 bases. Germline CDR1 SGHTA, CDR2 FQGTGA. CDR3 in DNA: TGTGCCAGCAGCAACGGCCCGGACAGGGGGCGCGAAGAGCAGTACTTC. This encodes CASSNGPDRGREEQYF.

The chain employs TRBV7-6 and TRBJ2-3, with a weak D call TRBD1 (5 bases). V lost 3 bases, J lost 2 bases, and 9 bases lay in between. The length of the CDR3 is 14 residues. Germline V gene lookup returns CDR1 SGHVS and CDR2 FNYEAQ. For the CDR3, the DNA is TGTGCCAGCAGCTTTCAGGGAAACACAGATACGCAGTATTTT. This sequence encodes CASSFQGNTDTQYF.

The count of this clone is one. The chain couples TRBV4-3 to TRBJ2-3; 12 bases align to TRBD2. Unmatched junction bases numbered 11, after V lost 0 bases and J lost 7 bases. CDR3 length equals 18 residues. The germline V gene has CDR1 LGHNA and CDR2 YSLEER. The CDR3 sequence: CASSQDLLAGGFGYTQYF. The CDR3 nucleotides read TGCGCCAGCAGCCAAGATCTCCTAGCGGGAGGGTTCGGCTATACGCAGTATTTT.

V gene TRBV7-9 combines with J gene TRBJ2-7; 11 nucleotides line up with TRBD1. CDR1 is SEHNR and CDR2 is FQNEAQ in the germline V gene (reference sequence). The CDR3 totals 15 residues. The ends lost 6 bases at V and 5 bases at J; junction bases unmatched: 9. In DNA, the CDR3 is TGTGCCAGCAGTAAAACCGGGACAGGGGGGAACGAGCAGTACTTC. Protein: CASSKTGTGGNEQYF.

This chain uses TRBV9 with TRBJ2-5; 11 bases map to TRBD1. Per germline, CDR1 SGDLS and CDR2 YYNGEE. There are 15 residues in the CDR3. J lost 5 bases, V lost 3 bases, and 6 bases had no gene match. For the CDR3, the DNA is TGTGCCAGCAGCGCATCCGGGGACAGGGGGGAGACCCAGTACTTC. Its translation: CASSASGDRGETQYF.

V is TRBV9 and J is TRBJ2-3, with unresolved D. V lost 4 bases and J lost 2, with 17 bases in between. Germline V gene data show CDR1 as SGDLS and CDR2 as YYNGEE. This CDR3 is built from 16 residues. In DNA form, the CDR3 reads TGTGCCAGCAGCACCGACTCGGGCTTATACACAGATACGCAGTATTTT. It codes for CASSTDSGLYTDTQYF.

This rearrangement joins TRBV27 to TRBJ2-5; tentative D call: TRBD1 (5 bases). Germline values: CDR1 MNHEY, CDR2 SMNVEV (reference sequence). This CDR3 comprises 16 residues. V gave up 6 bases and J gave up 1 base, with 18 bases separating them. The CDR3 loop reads CASSSSPRVSQETQYF. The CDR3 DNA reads TGTGCCAGCAGCTCTTCGCCCAGGGTCTCCCAAGAGACCCAGTACTTC.

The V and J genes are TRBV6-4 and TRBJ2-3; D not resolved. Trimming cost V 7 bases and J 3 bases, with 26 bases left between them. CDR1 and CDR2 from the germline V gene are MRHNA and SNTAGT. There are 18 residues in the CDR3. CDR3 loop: CASIKVDDFGLGTDTQYF. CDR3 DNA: TGTGCCAGCATTAAAGTGGATGACTTTGGGCTAGGAACAGATACGCAGTATTTT.

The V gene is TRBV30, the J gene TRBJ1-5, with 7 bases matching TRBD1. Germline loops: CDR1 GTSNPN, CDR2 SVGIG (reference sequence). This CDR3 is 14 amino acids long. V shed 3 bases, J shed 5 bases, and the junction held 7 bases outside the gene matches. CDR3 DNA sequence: TGTGCCTGGAGCCGGGACAGTCAGTATCAGCCCCAGCATTTT. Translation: CAWSRDSQYQPQHF.

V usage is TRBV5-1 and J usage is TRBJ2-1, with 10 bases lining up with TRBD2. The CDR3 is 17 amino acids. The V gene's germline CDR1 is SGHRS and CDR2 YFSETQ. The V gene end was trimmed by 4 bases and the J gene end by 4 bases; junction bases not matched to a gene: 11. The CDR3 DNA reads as TGCGCCAGCAGCCCGCCACTAGCGGGGAACCATTACAATGAGCAGTTCTTC. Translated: CASSPPLAGNHYNEQFF.

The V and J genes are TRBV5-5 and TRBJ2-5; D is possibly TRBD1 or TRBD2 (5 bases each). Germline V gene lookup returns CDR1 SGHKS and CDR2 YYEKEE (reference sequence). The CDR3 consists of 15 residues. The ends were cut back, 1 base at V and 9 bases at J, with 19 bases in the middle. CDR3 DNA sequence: TGTGCCAGCAGCTTGAGTAACCGGGACCACCGGTCCCAGTACTTC. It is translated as CASSLSNRDHRSQYF.

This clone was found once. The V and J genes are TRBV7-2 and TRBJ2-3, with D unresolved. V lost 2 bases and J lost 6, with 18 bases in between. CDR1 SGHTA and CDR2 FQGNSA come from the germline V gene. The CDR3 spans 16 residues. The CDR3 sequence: CASSLTFSYGWDTQYF. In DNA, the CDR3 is TGTGCCAGCAGCTTAACGTTTTCCTACGGGTGGGATACGCAGTATTTT.

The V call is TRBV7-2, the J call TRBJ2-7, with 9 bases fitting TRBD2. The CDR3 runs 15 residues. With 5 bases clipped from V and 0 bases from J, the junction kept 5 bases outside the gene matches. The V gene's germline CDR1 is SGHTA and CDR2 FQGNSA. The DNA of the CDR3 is TGTGCCAGCAGCCCACTAGCGGGTCGCTCCTACGAGCAGTACTTC. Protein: CASSPLAGRSYEQYF.

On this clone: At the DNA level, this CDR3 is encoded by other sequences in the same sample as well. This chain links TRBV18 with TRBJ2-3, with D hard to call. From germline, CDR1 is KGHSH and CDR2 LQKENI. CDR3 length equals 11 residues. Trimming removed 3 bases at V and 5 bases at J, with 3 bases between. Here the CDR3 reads CASSPKDTQYF. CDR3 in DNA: TGTGCCAGCTCACCTAAAGATACGCAGTATTTT.